Presented here are 15 T cell receptor beta chains from one specimen sequenced in a study of cytomegalovirus exposure and HLA in healthy donors. Only in-frame clones appear in the TCRdb table, and some are missing; sequencing was by immunoSEQ multiplex PCR. Among 300,000 or so clones listed, 88% were seen once. The source material was PBMCs. The receptor set was obtained from a young man in good health and CMV-seronegative.

This chain uses TRBV18 with TRBJ1-5; 9 bases are shared with TRBD1. CDR1 and CDR2 (germline): KGHSH, LQKENI. V lost 6 bases, J lost 0 bases, and 6 bases stayed unmatched. The CDR3 has 16 residues. In DNA, the CDR3 is TGTGCCAGCTCCCCATTGGACAGGGGTAGCAATCAGCCCCAGCATTTT. Residues: CASSPLDRGSNQPQHF.

The rearrangement joins TRBV10-2 to TRBJ1-4, with 9 positions matching TRBD1. CDR3 length equals 16 residues. Germline-derived CDR1 and CDR2 are WSHSY and SAAADI. The J segment lost 0 bases and the V segment lost 7 bases, leaving 6 bases of the junction unmatched. CDR3 in amino acids: CASKPGQGSTNEKLFF. CDR3 nucleotide sequence: TGCGCCAGCAAACCGGGACAGGGATCAACTAATGAAAAACTGTTTTTT.

This clone was detected once. The rearrangement uses TRBV7-2 and TRBJ2-2; D not resolved. CDR3 size: 15 residues. Germline CDR1 reads SGHTA; CDR2 reads FQGNSA. With 1 base removed from V and 6 bases from J, the gap between germline ends came to 12 bases. CDR3 sequence (DNA): TGTGCCAGCAGCTTAGGTCTCCAAGCCCCCGGGGAGCTGTTTTTT. It codes for CASSLGLQAPGELFF.

This chain joins TRBV7-9 and TRBJ2-3; 12 positions match TRBD2. The CDR3 totals 17 residues. Trimming removed 5 bases from V and 1 base from J; junction bases left unmatched: 7. The germline V gene has CDR1 SEHNR and CDR2 FQNEAQ (reference sequence). CDR3 amino acids: CASSPRASGGGTDTQYF. CDR3 coding DNA: TGTGCCAGCAGCCCCCGGGCTAGCGGGGGGGGCACAGATACGCAGTATTTT.

The V and J genes are TRBV27 and TRBJ2-3, with 9 positions matching TRBD2. The CDR3 covers 17 residues. J lost 5 bases, V lost 3 bases, and 12 bases had no gene match. Germline values: CDR1 MNHEY, CDR2 SMNVEV (reference sequence). The CDR3 DNA follows: TGTGCCAGCAGTTTTCAAAGCCTGGCGGGGGGGGGAGATACGCAGTATTTT. Residues: CASSFQSLAGGGDTQYF.

The J gene is TRBJ2-7, the V gene TRBV18, with 8 bases aligning to TRBD1. The CDR3 runs to 15 residues. Germline CDR1 and CDR2: KGHSH and LQKENI. The V gene end was trimmed by 8 bases and the J gene end by 3 bases; junction bases not matched to a gene: 12. In DNA form, the CDR3 reads TGTGCCAGCGCTAGATCGACAGGGGCGGTCTACGAGCAGTACTTC. Its translation: CASARSTGAVYEQYF. Based on the CDR3 plus reference TRBV18 and TRBJ2-7, the full variable domain is NAGVMQNPRHLVRRRGQEARLRCSPMKGHSHVYWYRQLPEEGLKFMVYLQKENIIDESGMPKERFSAEFPKEGPSILRIQQVVRGDSAAYFCASARSTGAVYEQYFGPGTRLTVT.

This clone has only a few counts. The chain employs TRBV5-8 and TRBJ1-1; D unresolved. CDR3 length: 14 amino acids. Per the germline V gene, CDR1 is SGHTS and CDR2 is YDEGEE. Trimming took 4 bases from V and 4 from J, leaving 14 bases between them. The CDR3 here is CASSPRTGSTEAFF. The CDR3 bases are TGTGCCAGCAGCCCACGGACGGGGAGCACTGAAGCTTTCTTT.

The rearrangement links TRBV6-1 to TRBJ1-1; D possibly corresponds to TRBD1 (5 bases). Germline V gives CDR1 MNHNS, CDR2 SASEGT. The CDR3 extends over 19 amino acids. V was trimmed by 1 base and J by 0 bases, leaving 21 bases between them. This CDR3 reads CASSEGARGILVMNTEAFF. The CDR3 DNA reads as TGTGCCAGCAGTGAAGGTGCACGGGGGATACTCGTCATGAACACTGAAGCTTTCTTT.

This chain connects TRBV2 to TRBJ1-4; D perhaps matches TRBD1 (6 bases). Germline lookup yields CDR1 SNHLY and CDR2 FYNNEI. The CDR3 is made up of 12 amino acids. Trimming took off 4 bases at V and 7 bases at J, with 7 bases between the two ends. CDR3 sequence reads: CASSAGVEKLFF. DNA for the CDR3: TGTGCCAGCAGTGCAGGGGTTGAAAAACTGTTTTTT.

CDR3 sequence reads: CASSDPGQPYNEQFF. Written as DNA, the CDR3 is TGTGCCAGCAGTGACCCGGGACAGCCCTACAATGAGCAGTTCTTC. V usage is TRBV25-1 and J usage is TRBJ2-1; 7 nucleotides line up with TRBD1. The CDR3 spans 15 residues. Germline CDR1 is MGHDK and CDR2 is SYGVNS. The J segment lost 2 bases and the V segment lost 3 bases, leaving 4 bases of the junction unmatched.

J is TRBJ2-5 and V is TRBV5-4, with 8 bases that match TRBD1. The CDR3 loop spans 14 amino acids. The junction had 5 bases not matched to a gene; V was cut back by 3 bases and J by 4 bases. CDR1 SGHNT and CDR2 YYREEE come from the germline V gene (reference sequence). As DNA, the CDR3 is TGTGCCAGCAGCTCCACAGGGGGTGGAGAGACCCAGTACTTC. It is translated as CASSSTGGGETQYF.

The chain joins TRBV18 to TRBJ2-5; D is undetermined. Germline V gene lookup returns CDR1 KGHSH and CDR2 LQKENI. The V end was cut by 2 bases, the J end by 4 bases, with 5 bases between. The CDR3 is made up of 12 amino acids. Written as DNA, the CDR3 is TGTGCCAGCTCACCAAGGAGAGAGACCCAGTACTTC. Its protein product is CASSPRRETQYF.

The chain recombines TRBV7-9 with TRBJ2-3; D unclear. CDR1 SEHNR and CDR2 FQNEAQ come from the germline V gene (reference sequence). The CDR3 runs 12 residues. The ends were cut back, 5 bases at V and 0 bases at J, with 3 bases in the middle. This CDR3 reads CASSTSTDTQYF. The CDR3 coding sequence is TGTGCCAGCAGCACTAGCACAGATACGCAGTATTTT.

The rearrangement uses TRBV5-1 and TRBJ1-2; tentative D call: TRBD1 (6 bases). The CDR3 loop spans 14 amino acids. Trimming took off 4 bases at V and 8 bases at J, with 18 bases between the two ends. From germline, CDR1 is SGHRS and CDR2 YFSETQ. The CDR3 bases are TGCGCCAGCAGCGCCACTCGGGGGGCTGGGGGCTACACCTTC. It encodes CASSATRGAGGYTF.

This chain joins TRBV30 and TRBJ1-5; TRBD1 might be the D (5 bases). CDR1 is GTSNPN, CDR2 SVGIG, per germline (reference sequence). The CDR3 extends over 13 amino acids. V lost 2 bases, J lost 6 bases, and 11 bases lay in between. The chain's CDR3 is CAWSLIGAQPQHF. The CDR3 coding sequence is TGTGCCTGGAGTTTAATTGGGGCTCAGCCCCAGCATTTT.